A single sample gave rise to the 7 T cell receptor beta chains below, sequenced in a study of cytomegalovirus exposure and HLA in healthy donors. PCR primers comprised 60 Vbeta and 13 Jbeta primers. Repertoires were generated with immunoSEQ multiplex PCR, while TCRdb's copy carries only in-frame clones and drops some. The listing records 100,000 to 150,000 clones. Sequencing used PBMCs. These receptors were obtained from a woman aged 40 to 50 in good health and CMV-seropositive.

The chain is built from TRBV7-9 and TRBJ1-6; 8 positions agree with TRBD1. Per germline, CDR1 SEHNR and CDR2 FQNEAQ (reference sequence). V was pared by 3 bases and J by 8 bases, with 6 bases of the junction left unmatched. The CDR3 has 15 amino acids. The CDR3 coding sequence is TGTGCCAGCAGCTTCGCCGGACAGGGAGATTCACCCCTCCACTTT. Translated: CASSFAGQGDSPLHF.

The V call is TRBV4-1, the J call TRBJ2-7; the match to TRBD1 covers 8 bases. V trimming: 3 bases; J trimming: 2 bases; junction bases outside the gene matches: 6. The germline V gene encodes CDR1 MGHRA and CDR2 YSYEKL. This CDR3 has 15 residues. CDR3 nucleotide sequence: TGCGCCAGCAGCCAGTTGACAGGGGTTACCTACGAGCAGTACTTC. Translation gives CASSQLTGVTYEQYF.

The rearrangement joins TRBV28 to TRBJ1-5; D is unresolved. CDR3 length: 15 amino acids. Germline V gives CDR1 MDHEN, CDR2 SYDVKM. Trimming stripped 6 bases from V and 5 bases from J, with 17 bases between. The CDR3 sequence is CASSPRMGRHQPQHF. The CDR3 DNA reads as TGTGCCAGCAGCCCGAGAATGGGCAGACATCAGCCCCAGCATTTT.

The chain combines TRBV4-1 with TRBJ2-1; 7 nucleotides line up with TRBD1. The CDR3 consists of 16 residues. The germline gives CDR1 MGHRA, CDR2 YSYEKL. V was clipped by 1 base and J by 5 bases; unmatched bases: 8. CDR3 DNA: TGCGCCAGCAGCCAAGGGGGCCGACAGGGAAACAATGAGCAGTTCTTC. Translating gives CASSQGGRQGNNEQFF.

The chain uses TRBV10-3 and TRBJ2-2, with 7 bases matching TRBD1. Germline V gene lookup returns CDR1 ENHRY and CDR2 SYGVKD. After removal of 4 bases from V and 6 bases from J, the junction contained 5 bases not matched to a gene. This CDR3 spans 14 amino acids. The CDR3 DNA reads TGTGCCATCAGTGCTAACAGGGGCCCCGGGGAGCTGTTTTTT. Translation gives CAISANRGPGELFF.

V usage is TRBV6-5 and J usage is TRBJ1-1; D may be TRBD1 (5 bases). The germline gives CDR1 MNHEY, CDR2 SVGAGI. V lost 8 bases and J lost 2, with 15 bases in between. This CDR3 is built from 14 residues. In DNA, the CDR3 is TGTGCCAGCTTCGATTGGGGCGCAAACACTGAAGCTTTCTTT. Amino acids: CASFDWGANTEAFF.

J is TRBJ1-4 and V is TRBV18; D uncertain. V gave up 2 bases and J gave up 2 bases, with 9 bases separating them. The germline V gene has CDR1 KGHSH and CDR2 LQKENI. The CDR3 extends over 15 amino acids. CDR3 sequence: CASSPSRGTNEKLFF. In DNA form, the CDR3 reads TGTGCCAGCTCACCATCTCGCGGGACTAATGAAAAACTGTTTTTT.